This entry lists 32 T cell receptor beta chains sequenced from one sample in a study of CXCR3-negative and CXCR3-positive naive CD8 T cells (dated by TCRdb to between 2018 and 2021). Reads for this sample came from a NextSeq 550. The Human TCR Profiling Kit (MiLaboratory) was used to make UMI-labeled 5' RACE TRB cDNA libraries. The reads, reprocessed by TCRdb, yield one row per CDR3 protein sequence and no DNA. The table for this sample lists 35,000 to 55,000 distinct CDR3 sequences. The top ten clonotypes cover around 2.5% of the sample. Source material: naive CXCR3- CD8+ T cells from blood. The sample's cell subset or site, from its label and the paper: CD45RO-CCR7+CD27+CD95- naive CD8+ T cells lacking CXCR3 (TNR3-). These receptors all stem from a human donor in good health. Some clones in this sample may be carry-over from other donors' samples.

The rearrangement links TRBV7-2 to TRBJ2-7; there is no DNA to check the TCRdb D call of TRBD2. CDR3 size: 15 residues. Germline assignment: CDR1 SGHTA and CDR2 FQGNSA. The CDR3 sequence is CASSSSIGGAAEQYF.

The chain has TRBV6-6 and TRBJ2-2; the D gene TCRdb calls, TRBD1, cannot be checked with no DNA. Germline CDR1 and CDR2: MNHNY and SVGAGI (reference sequence). The CDR3 totals 21 residues. This CDR3 reads CASSYPLESEKKVEDTGELFF.

The V call is TRBV7-9, the J call TRBJ2-5; TCRdb outputs TRBD1, but without DNA this stays unchecked. Germline V gene sequence: CDR1 SEHNR, CDR2 FQNEAQ (reference sequence). The CDR3 has 14 amino acids. This chain's CDR3 is CASSKDQGRETQYF.

V is TRBV12-3 or TRBV12-4 and J is TRBJ1-1; TCRdb's assignment of TRBD1 cannot be checked, as there is no DNA. The CDR3 is 14 amino acids. The CDR3 here is CASRGGQGGAEAFF.

This sequence joins TRBV4-1 and TRBJ2-1; TCRdb calls TRBD2, which cannot be checked without DNA. CDR3 length: 16 amino acids. In germline, CDR1 is MGHRA, CDR2 YSYEKL. The CDR3 is CASSQLRGDPHNEQFF.

The rearrangement joins TRBV6-2 or TRBV6-3 to TRBJ2-5. The CDR3 has 14 amino acids. In germline, CDR1 is MNHEY, CDR2 SVGEGT. The CDR3 is CASSYYPGQETQYF.

This chain joins TRBV29-1 and TRBJ2-4. The CDR3 loop spans 11 amino acids. CDR1 and CDR2 from the germline V gene are SQVTM and ANQGSEA. The CDR3 protein is CSLVDGNIQYF. Filled out from reference TRBV29-1 and TRBJ2-4, the complete variable domain reads SAVISQKPSRDICQRGTSLTIQCQVDSQVTMMFWYRQQPGQSLTLIATANQGSEATYESGFVIDKFPISRPNLTFSTLTVSNMSPEDSSIYLCSLVDGNIQYFGAGTRLSVL.

The V gene is TRBV18, the J gene TRBJ2-5; there is no DNA to check the TCRdb D call of TRBD2. CDR3 length: 17 amino acids. The V gene's germline CDR1 is KGHSH and CDR2 LQKENI. Here the CDR3 reads CASSPPPLAETWETQYF.

The rearrangement links TRBV28 to TRBJ1-6; TCRdb selects TRBD1, and the lack of DNA leaves this call unchecked. This CDR3 has 16 residues. CDR1 is MDHEN and CDR2 is SYDVKM in the germline V gene. The CDR3 reads CASSPSGSSYNSPLHF.

The J gene is TRBJ2-1, the V gene TRBV27; there is no DNA to check the TCRdb D call of TRBD1. CDR3 size: 14 residues. The germline CDR1 and CDR2 sequences are MNHEY and SMNVEV (reference sequence). The CDR3 here is CASSPGTPLNEQFF.

CDR3 protein: CASSLNSGTDEQYF. The chain links TRBV28 to TRBJ2-7; TCRdb's assignment of TRBD2 cannot be checked, as there is no DNA. In germline, CDR1 is MDHEN, CDR2 SYDVKM. The CDR3 covers 14 residues.

The rearrangement uses TRBV28 and TRBJ2-3. CDR3 length: 14 amino acids. Germline V lookup: CDR1 MDHEN, CDR2 SYDVKM. CDR3 sequence reads: CASSPYQYTDTQYF.

The chain uses TRBV7-9 and TRBJ2-1; as DNA is missing, the TRBD1 call by TCRdb cannot be tested. Germline V lookup: CDR1 SEHNR, CDR2 FQNEAQ (reference sequence). The CDR3 covers 14 residues. This chain's CDR3 is CASNLRGAYNEQFF.

J is TRBJ2-1 and V is TRBV6-1; lacking DNA, the TRBD1 call made by TCRdb goes unchecked. Germline CDR1 MNHNS, CDR2 SASEGT. This CDR3 region has 16 residues. The CDR3 region is CASSEAIGTGNNEQFF.

V is TRBV9 and J is TRBJ1-1. The CDR3 contains 13 residues. Germline CDR1 is SGDLS and CDR2 is YYNGEE. Here the CDR3 reads CASSVGNEAEAFF.

This sequence joins TRBV7-8 and TRBJ2-5; the D call from TCRdb, TRBD1, cannot be confirmed without DNA. The length of the CDR3 is 18 residues. Germline assignment: CDR1 SGHVS and CDR2 FQNEAQ. The CDR3 region is CASSLGLLGTGIQETQYF.

The chain combines TRBV20-1 with TRBJ1-6; TCRdb indicates TRBD1, and absent DNA this call remains unverified. Germline V CDR1 and CDR2: DFQATT, SNEGSKA (reference sequence). This CDR3 comprises 13 residues. CDR3 protein: CSSGTGDSSPLHF.

The genes are TRBV5-1 and TRBJ2-7; TCRdb selects TRBD1, and the lack of DNA leaves this call unchecked. The CDR3 covers 13 residues. The germline gives CDR1 SGHRS, CDR2 YFSETQ. The CDR3 loop is CASSLTGAVEQYF.

The chain employs TRBV19 and TRBJ2-1; TCRdb's D call of TRBD2 is untestable without DNA. The CDR3 consists of 15 residues. Looked up from germline, CDR1 is LNHDA and CDR2 is SQIVND (reference sequence). CDR3 region: CASTLTSGGANEQFF.

The chain carries TRBV28 and TRBJ2-2; TCRdb gives TRBD1 as the D gene, but with no DNA this cannot be confirmed. Germline CDR1 and CDR2: MDHEN and SYDVKM. This CDR3 is built from 15 residues. CDR3 loop: CASDATGWNTGELFF.

J is TRBJ2-2 and V is TRBV29-1; TCRdb's D gene call, TRBD2, goes unchecked for lack of DNA. The CDR3 has 14 amino acids. The germline V gene has CDR1 SQVTM and CDR2 ANQGSEA. The CDR3 here is CSSATSGGHGELFF.

The chain links TRBV28 to TRBJ2-1. This CDR3 has 14 residues. Germline V gene lookup returns CDR1 MDHEN and CDR2 SYDVKM. CDR3 in amino acids: CASQTSRSYNEQFF.

The chain uses TRBV28 and TRBJ1-6; there is no DNA to check the TCRdb D call of TRBD1. CDR1 is MDHEN, CDR2 SYDVKM, per germline. The CDR3 has 13 residues. CDR3 protein: CASSTGQGTPLHF.

Here the CDR3 reads CASSVVPAGFTDTQYF. This chain uses TRBV9 with TRBJ2-3; TCRdb proposes TRBD2, but this gene call is untestable without DNA. The CDR3 loop spans 16 amino acids. Germline V gene data show CDR1 as SGDLS and CDR2 as YYNGEE.

The V gene is TRBV19, the J gene TRBJ1-2. The CDR3 sequence is 14 residues long. Germline CDR1 is LNHDA and CDR2 is SQIVND (reference sequence). The CDR3 spells CASSIPRLNYGYTF.

V and J are TRBV12-3 or TRBV12-4 and TRBJ2-7; checking the TCRdb D call of TRBD1 is not possible without DNA. CDR3 length: 13 amino acids. The CDR3 here is CASSFNTGYEQYF.

The J gene is TRBJ1-1, the V gene TRBV18; lacking DNA, the TRBD1 call made by TCRdb goes unchecked. Germline lookup yields CDR1 KGHSH and CDR2 LQKENI. CDR3 length equals 16 residues. The CDR3 sequence is CASSLWGDGMNTEAFF.

This chain connects TRBV29-1 to TRBJ2-3. CDR3 length: 11 amino acids. Germline-derived CDR1 and CDR2 are SQVTM and ANQGSEA. The chain's CDR3 is CSAGPTDTQYF.

The chain combines TRBV4-2 with TRBJ1-4. Germline V gene sequence: CDR1 LGHNA, CDR2 YNFKEQ. There are 15 residues in the CDR3. The CDR3 sequence is CASSQDWNSNEKLFF.

The rearrangement joins TRBV27 to TRBJ2-1. This CDR3 region has 15 residues. In germline, CDR1 is MNHEY, CDR2 SMNVEV (reference sequence). CDR3 in amino acids: CASSLVAGSYNEQFF.

This chain's CDR3 is CASSYGTGVYEQYF. This chain joins TRBV7-8 and TRBJ2-7; the D call from TCRdb, TRBD1, cannot be confirmed without DNA. Germline values: CDR1 SGHVS, CDR2 FQNEAQ. CDR3 length: 14 amino acids.

The gene calls are TRBV7-2 and TRBJ2-5; TCRdb names TRBD1, which stays unverified in the absence of DNA. CDR1 SGHTA and CDR2 FQGNSA come from the germline V gene. The CDR3 length is 15 residues. This CDR3 reads CASSASPTGFGTQYF.